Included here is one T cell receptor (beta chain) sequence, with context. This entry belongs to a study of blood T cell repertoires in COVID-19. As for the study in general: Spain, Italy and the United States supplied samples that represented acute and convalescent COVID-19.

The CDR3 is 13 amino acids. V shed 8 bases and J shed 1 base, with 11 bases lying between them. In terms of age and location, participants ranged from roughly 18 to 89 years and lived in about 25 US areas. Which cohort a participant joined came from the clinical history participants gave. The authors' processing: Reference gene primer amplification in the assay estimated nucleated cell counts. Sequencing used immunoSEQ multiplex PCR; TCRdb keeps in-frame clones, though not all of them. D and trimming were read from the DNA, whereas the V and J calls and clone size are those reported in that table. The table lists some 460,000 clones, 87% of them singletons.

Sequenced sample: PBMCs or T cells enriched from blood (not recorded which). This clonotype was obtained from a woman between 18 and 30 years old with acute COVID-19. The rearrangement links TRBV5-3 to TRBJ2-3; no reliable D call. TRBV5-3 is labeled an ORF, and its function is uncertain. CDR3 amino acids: CARSLGGTDTQYF. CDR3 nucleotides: TGTGCCAGGAGTCTCGGAGGCACAGATACGCAGTATTTT.